The 27 T cell receptor beta chains listed next were all sequenced from one sample in a study of response to subunit inactivated influenza vaccine. TCRdb re-called the RT-PCR reads with MiXCR, one entry per CDR3 protein. This table holds about 500,000 distinct CDR3 sequences, about 17% found once. The sample in question was CD4+ T cells sorted from PBMCs, obtained less than 30 months after vaccination. The receptor set was obtained from a man between 50 and 69 years old who received an inactivated influenza vaccine.

The chain employs TRBV4-1 and TRBJ2-5; possibly TRBD1 for D (6 bases). This CDR3 region has 15 residues. Per germline, CDR1 MGHRA and CDR2 YSYEKL. Trimming pared 3 bases from V and 4 bases from J, leaving 15 bases between. CDR3 bases: TGCGCCAGCAGCCAGGCAGGAACAGGGCGAGAGACCCAGTACTTC. Protein: CASSQAGTGRETQYF.

The V and J genes are TRBV3-1 and TRBJ2-5; TRBD2 is a possible D gene (6 bases). V lost 1 base to trimming and J lost 2 bases, with 11 bases between them. The CDR3 is 15 residues long. Germline assignment: CDR1 LGHDT and CDR2 YNNKEL (reference sequence). CDR3: CASSQASVPQETQYF. The CDR3 coding sequence is TGTGCCAGCAGCCAAGCTAGCGTACCACAAGAGACCCAGTACTTC.

The rearrangement links TRBV2 to TRBJ2-5; 10 bases fit TRBD1. The CDR3 has 14 amino acids. J was trimmed by 9 bases and V by 6 bases; bases with no gene match: 10. Germline V gene lookup returns CDR1 SNHLY and CDR2 FYNNEI. CDR3 loop: CASRTGQGVLAQYF. Written as DNA, the CDR3 is TGTGCCAGCAGGACCGGACAGGGGGTTTTGGCCCAGTACTTC.

The chain links TRBV20-1 to TRBJ2-1; 9 positions agree with TRBD2. The germline gives CDR1 DFQATT, CDR2 SNEGSKA (reference sequence). J was trimmed by 4 bases and V by 4 bases; bases with no gene match: 8. This CDR3 is built from 15 residues. CDR3 nucleotides: TGCAGTGCTATGGAAAGCGGGAGGAGTTACAATGAGCAGTTCTTC. Residues: CSAMESGRSYNEQFF.

V and J are TRBV12-3 or TRBV12-4 and TRBJ1-5; no clear D gene. The V gene lost 6 bases and the J gene lost 8 bases, with 17 bases spanning the gap. The CDR3 covers 14 residues. The CDR3 bases are TGTGCCAGCAGCCGGGCCTTCAAGAGGGAGCCCCAGCATTTT. Translation: CASSRAFKREPQHF.

This clonotype was found a few times. V and J are TRBV29-1 and TRBJ1-4; D unclear. The CDR3 is 13 amino acids. Trimming shortened V by 7 bases and J by 5 bases, and 14 bases separated the two germline ends. Germline lookup yields CDR1 SQVTM and CDR2 ANQGSEA. CDR3 amino acids: CSGVRVENEKLFF. The CDR3 DNA is TGCAGCGGAGTTAGGGTTGAGAATGAAAAACTGTTTTTT.

The chain combines TRBV20-1 with TRBJ2-7; maybe TRBD2 (6 bases). The CDR3 extends over 15 amino acids. The V gene lost 2 bases and the J gene lost 1 base, with 15 bases spanning the gap. Germline V gene sequence: CDR1 DFQATT, CDR2 SNEGSKA (reference sequence). CDR3 sequence: CSARRRTGTSYEQYF. DNA of the CDR3: TGCAGTGCTAGACGTCGGACGGGGACTTCCTACGAGCAGTACTTC.

This clonotype was counted many times. The chain combines TRBV6-5 with TRBJ2-7; D possibly matches TRBD1 or TRBD2 (5 bases each). CDR1 is MNHEY and CDR2 is SVGAGI in the germline V gene. The V gene lost 2 bases and the J gene lost 3 bases, with 14 bases spanning the gap. The CDR3 extends over 15 amino acids. In DNA, the CDR3 is TGTGCCAGCAGTTACGGGGGAGCCAACTACTACGAGCAGTACTTC. Protein sequence: CASSYGGANYYEQYF.

J is TRBJ2-7 and V is TRBV20-1; the match to TRBD1 covers 9 bases. Germline V gene data show CDR1 as DFQATT and CDR2 as SNEGSKA (reference sequence). V was clipped by 6 bases and J by 2 bases; unmatched bases: 8. There are 14 residues in the CDR3. The chain's CDR3 is CSAQRDRATYEQYF. In nucleotides, the CDR3 is TGCAGTGCACAGCGGGACAGGGCGACCTACGAGCAGTACTTC.

This sequence joins TRBV2 and TRBJ1-5; no clear D gene. The V gene's germline CDR1 is SNHLY and CDR2 FYNNEI. The CDR3 covers 14 residues. Trimming left V 3 bases short and J 3 bases short, with 9 bases between. CDR3 amino acids: CASSEGRINQPQHF. CDR3 sequence (DNA): TGTGCCAGCAGTGAGGGCAGGATCAATCAGCCCCAGCATTTT.

The V gene is TRBV4-2, the J gene TRBJ2-3, with 10 bases identical to TRBD2. Germline V lookup: CDR1 LGHNA, CDR2 YNFKEQ. V was pared by 0 bases and J by 5 bases, with 8 bases of the junction left unmatched. The CDR3 totals 17 residues. CDR3: CASSQERSGGALDTQYF. CDR3 nucleotide sequence: TGTGCCAGCAGCCAAGAACGGAGCGGGGGGGCCTTAGATACGCAGTATTTT.

The chain recombines TRBV12-3 or TRBV12-4 with TRBJ2-4, with D perhaps being TRBD1 or TRBD2 (7 bases each). V lost 6 bases and J lost 8, with 17 bases in between. The CDR3 extends over 14 amino acids. The DNA of the CDR3 is TGTGCCAGCAGCTATACAGGGGAGGGGGACATTCAGTACTTC. This sequence encodes CASSYTGEGDIQYF.

The chain couples TRBV19 to TRBJ2-1; D not resolved. The germline gives CDR1 LNHDA, CDR2 SQIVND (reference sequence). The length of the CDR3 is 13 residues. Trimming shortened V by 1 base and J by 7 bases, and 8 bases separated the two germline ends. The CDR3 here is CASSIGSLNEQFF. CDR3 in DNA: TGTGCCAGTAGTATAGGGAGTCTGAATGAGCAGTTCTTC.

This clonotype was counted ten times or more. This sequence joins TRBV20-1 and TRBJ1-1; D unclear. The CDR3 extends over 16 amino acids. The germline gives CDR1 DFQATT, CDR2 SNEGSKA (reference sequence). V lost 0 bases and J lost 1, with 15 bases in between. The CDR3 reads CSARDSEQPTNTEAFF. The CDR3 nucleotides read TGCAGTGCTAGAGATTCCGAACAGCCGACGAACACTGAAGCTTTCTTT.

V is TRBV15 and J is TRBJ2-7; D not resolved. The CDR3 extends over 14 amino acids. The V gene lost 0 bases and the J gene lost 6 bases, with 12 bases spanning the gap. Germline V gives CDR1 LNHNV, CDR2 YYDKDF (reference sequence). The CDR3 loop reads CATSREQLGGEQYF. CDR3 coding DNA: TGTGCCACCAGCAGAGAGCAGCTTGGCGGCGAGCAGTACTTC.

This clonotype was detected a few times. V and J are TRBV20-1 and TRBJ2-7; TRBD2 is a possible D gene (6 bases). The V and J ends lost 6 bases and 3 bases respectively, with 18 bases between them. The germline CDR1 and CDR2 sequences are DFQATT and SNEGSKA (reference sequence). CDR3 length: 14 residues. CDR3 sequence reads: CSATHRDSFYEQYF. Written as DNA, the CDR3 is TGCAGTGCGACACATCGGGACTCGTTCTACGAGCAGTACTTC.

The rearrangement links TRBV20-1 to TRBJ2-1; D may be TRBD1 or TRBD2 (5 bases each). CDR1 DFQATT and CDR2 SNEGSKA come from the germline V gene (reference sequence). V dropped 4 bases and J dropped 3 bases, with 16 bases sitting between them. The CDR3 length is 15 residues. DNA for the CDR3: TGCAGTGCTAATAGGGGACGGCTCATCTACAATGAGCAGTTCTTC. Amino acid sequence: CSANRGRLIYNEQFF.

The chain has TRBV5-6 and TRBJ2-5, with 8 bases that match TRBD2. V was clipped by 4 bases and J by 1 base; unmatched bases: 3. Per the germline V gene, CDR1 is SGHDT and CDR2 is YYEEEE. The CDR3 is 14 residues long. The CDR3 reads CASSHSGAQETQYF. For the CDR3, the DNA is TGTGCCAGCAGCCATAGCGGGGCCCAAGAGACCCAGTACTTC.

V and J are TRBV28 and TRBJ1-2, with no clear D. V was pared by 1 base and J by 8 bases, with 17 bases between. This CDR3 is 15 amino acids long. In germline, CDR1 is MDHEN, CDR2 SYDVKM. The CDR3 spells CASSLSGRPQDGYTF. The CDR3 bases are TGTGCCAGCAGTTTATCGGGCAGGCCCCAGGACGGCTACACCTTC.

The V and J genes are TRBV12-3 or TRBV12-4 and TRBJ1-2, with D possibly matching TRBD1 (5 bases). V was trimmed by 1 base and J by 0 bases, leaving 9 bases between them. The CDR3 is made up of 15 amino acids. The CDR3 DNA reads TGTGCCAGCAGTTTAGGGGGGACGTCTAACTATGGCTACACCTTC. Its protein product is CASSLGGTSNYGYTF.

This clonotype was detected a few times. The chain couples TRBV28 to TRBJ2-4; perhaps TRBD1 as D (6 bases). With 10 bases removed from V and 0 bases from J, the gap between germline ends came to 13 bases. The CDR3 is 14 amino acids. CDR1 and CDR2 from the germline V gene are MDHEN and SYDVKM. The CDR3 region has the DNA TGTGCCACCTGGCAGGGGCTAGCCAAAAACATTCAGTACTTC. The encoded protein is CATWQGLAKNIQYF.

This clonotype has a handful of counts. This sequence joins TRBV11-2 and TRBJ2-3; D not resolved. Germline assignment: CDR1 SGHAT and CDR2 FQNNGV. Trimming stripped 4 bases from V and 5 bases from J, with 13 bases between. This CDR3 comprises 14 residues. This CDR3 reads CASSSGPPGDTQYF. The DNA of the CDR3 is TGTGCCAGCAGCTCAGGCCCCCCAGGAGATACGCAGTATTTT. The variable domain in full, completed from reference TRBV11-2 and TRBJ2-3, reads EAGVAQSPRYKIIEKRQSVAFWCNPISGHATLYWYQQILGQGPKLLIQFQNNGVVDDSQLPKDRFSAERLKGVDSTLKIQPAKLEDSAVYLCASSSGPPGDTQYFGPGTRLTVL.

There are many counts of this clonotype. The V gene is TRBV7-2, the J gene TRBJ2-1; weak D call: TRBD1 (5 bases). In germline, CDR1 is SGHTA, CDR2 FQGNSA. CDR3 length: 13 amino acids. The V end was cut by 3 bases, the J end by 4 bases, with 7 bases between. DNA of the CDR3: TGTGCCAGCAGCTTTAGGGGATACAATGAGCAGTTCTTC. Protein sequence: CASSFRGYNEQFF.

This clonotype was counted many times. The genes are TRBV19 and TRBJ1-4; no reliable D call. The V end lost 8 bases, the J end lost 4 bases, and 11 bases lay between the germline ends. Germline CDR1 is LNHDA and CDR2 is SQIVND (reference sequence). The CDR3 extends over 13 amino acids. CDR3 loop: CASADGNNEKLFF. CDR3 in DNA: TGTGCCAGTGCCGACGGGAATAATGAAAAACTGTTTTTT.

This clonotype was detected only a few times. The J gene is TRBJ1-3, the V gene TRBV12-3 or TRBV12-4, with 7 bases matching TRBD1. J gave up 2 bases and V 7 bases, and 8 bases lay outside the gene matches. CDR3 length equals 15 residues. The CDR3 sequence: CASNSAGGTGNTIYF. The DNA for the CDR3 is TGTGCCAGCAACTCAGCAGGGGGGACTGGAAACACCATATATTTT.

The chain uses TRBV7-2 and TRBJ2-6; 8 nucleotides agree with TRBD1. CDR3 length: 11 residues. V shed 5 bases and J 17 bases; nucleotides not matched to a gene: 5. Germline CDR1 reads SGHTA; CDR2 reads FQGNSA. The CDR3: CASSLGQGLTF. The CDR3, as DNA: TGTGCCAGCAGCCTAGGACAGGGCTTGACTTTC.

On this clonotype: One base away lies a much larger clone, so this may be a sequencing read error. The J gene is TRBJ2-2, the V gene TRBV6-2 or TRBV6-3; a possible D gene is TRBD2 (5 bases). The CDR3 spans 12 residues. CDR1 and CDR2 (germline): MNHEY, SVGEGT. The CDR3 DNA is TGTGCCAGCAAGGCGGGTCCCGGGAAGCTGTTTTTT. It translates to CASKAGPGKLFF.